Presented here are 10 T cell receptor beta chains from one specimen sequenced in a study of T cell repertoires in cytomegalovirus infection. In TCRdb, the reads were re-called with MiXCR into one record per CDR3 protein. The table records hundreds of thousands of distinct CDR3 sequences, under 40% of them present only once. The sample consisted of PBMCs. The receptor source for this set is a human donor in good health (CMV status not recorded). Some clones in this sample may be carry-over from other donors' samples.

This clonotype came up a few times. The rearrangement joins TRBV6-1 to TRBJ1-5; D gene ambiguous. CDR1 and CDR2 from the germline V gene are MNHNS and SASEGT. This CDR3 has 11 amino acids. The V end was cut by 4 bases, the J end by 8 bases, with 6 bases between. The CDR3: CASSVLEPQHF. The CDR3 region has the DNA TGTGCCAGCAGTGTTTTAGAGCCCCAGCATTTT.

The chain links TRBV4-1 to TRBJ1-3; D is uncertain. CDR1 MGHRA and CDR2 YSYEKL come from the germline V gene. The V and J ends lost 4 bases and 3 bases respectively, with 16 bases between them. This CDR3 contains 16 residues. CDR3 sequence (DNA): TGCGCCAGCAGCCGGTTGAACAGCCAACTTGGAAACACCATATATTTT. Its translation is CASSRLNSQLGNTIYF.

J is TRBJ2-7 and V is TRBV7-2; TRBD2 aligns across 12 bases. After removal of 1 base from V and 3 bases from J, the junction contained 13 bases not matched to a gene. The CDR3 length is 19 residues. Germline CDR1 is SGHTA and CDR2 is FQGNSA. The CDR3 is CASSLVGTSGSGAFYEQYF. The CDR3 coding sequence is TGTGCCAGCAGCTTAGTCGGGACTAGCGGGTCTGGGGCCTTCTACGAGCAGTACTTC.

This chain connects TRBV28 to TRBJ1-2; no clear D gene. CDR1 and CDR2 (germline): MDHEN, SYDVKM. The CDR3 consists of 14 residues. The V gene lost 5 bases and the J gene lost 7 bases, with 17 bases spanning the gap. CDR3 bases: TGTGCCAGCAGTCCACAGTCATGGTCCGGTGGCTACACCTTC. The encoded protein is CASSPQSWSGGYTF.

This clonotype occurred a few times. The genes are TRBV2 and TRBJ2-3; 12 bases are a match to TRBD1. Germline V gene lookup returns CDR1 SNHLY and CDR2 FYNNEI. V lost 3 bases and J lost 6; bases outside the gene matches: 4. The CDR3 is 15 amino acids. CDR3 region: CASSDPGQGADTQYF. The CDR3 region has the DNA TGTGCCAGCAGTGACCCGGGACAGGGGGCCGATACGCAGTATTTT.

The gene calls are TRBV12-3 or TRBV12-4 and TRBJ2-1; unclear D gene. V lost 6 bases to trimming and J lost 6 bases, with 15 bases between them. The CDR3 is 14 residues long. The CDR3: CASSARTQPNEQFF. The CDR3 DNA sequence: TGTGCCAGCAGCGCTCGGACCCAGCCCAATGAGCAGTTCTTC.

Details on this clonotype: At one end the junction does not follow the germline gene, possibly because of a read error. This chain links TRBV4-1 with TRBJ2-1; D perhaps matches TRBD1 (7 bases). The CDR3 has 16 amino acids. Germline CDR1 reads MGHRA; CDR2 reads YSYEKL. The CDR3 DNA follows: TGCTCCAGCAGTCAATTCCAGGCAGGGGGGCGCAATGAGCAGTTCTTC. Its protein product is CSSSQFQAGGRNEQFF.

This clonotype has only one observation. The rearrangement links TRBV2 to TRBJ1-2; 8 nucleotides match TRBD1. The CDR3 has 14 amino acids. With 6 bases clipped from V and 5 bases from J, the junction kept 8 bases outside the gene matches. Per the germline V gene, CDR1 is SNHLY and CDR2 is FYNNEI. The CDR3 loop is CASSDSGGRYGYTF. CDR3 bases: TGTGCCAGCAGCGACTCAGGGGGCCGGTATGGCTACACCTTC.

On this clonotype itself: The junction shows a germline mismatch at one end, possibly a read error. The chain joins TRBV6-1 to TRBJ2-7; weak D call: TRBD2 (5 bases). This CDR3 is 15 amino acids long. Germline-derived CDR1 and CDR2 are MNHNS and SASEGT. The CDR3 loop reads CASRASTSGSYEQCF. CDR3 nucleotide sequence: TGTGCCAGCAGAGCCTCCACCAGCGGCTCCTACGAGCAGTGCTTC.

The rearrangement links TRBV24-1 to TRBJ2-1, with 14 bases matching TRBD2. Germline CDR1 and CDR2: KGHDR and SFDVKD. CDR3 size: 16 residues. J gave up 6 bases and V 2 bases, and 2 bases lay outside the gene matches. In nucleotides, the CDR3 is TGTGCCACCAGTGATTCCGGGACTAGCGGGAGCAATGAGCAGTTCTTC. This translates into CATSDSGTSGSNEQFF.